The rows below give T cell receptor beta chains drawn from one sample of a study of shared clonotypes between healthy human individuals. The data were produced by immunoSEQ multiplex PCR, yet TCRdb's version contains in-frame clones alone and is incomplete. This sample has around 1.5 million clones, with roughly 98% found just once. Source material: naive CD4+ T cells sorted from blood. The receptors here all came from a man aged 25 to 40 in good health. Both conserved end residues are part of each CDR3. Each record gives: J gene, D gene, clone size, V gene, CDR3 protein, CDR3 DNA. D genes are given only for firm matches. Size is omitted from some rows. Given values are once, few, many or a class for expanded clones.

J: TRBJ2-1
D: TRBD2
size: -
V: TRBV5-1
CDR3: CASSYIAGGVNEQFF
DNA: TGCGCCAGCAGCTATATAGCGGGAGGAGTGAATGAGCAGTTCTTC

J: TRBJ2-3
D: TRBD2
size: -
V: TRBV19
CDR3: CASSLLAGFTQYF
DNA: TGTGCCAGTAGTCTTCTAGCGGGTTTTACGCAGTATTTT

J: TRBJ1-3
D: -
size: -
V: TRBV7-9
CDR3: CASSSTTESGNTIYF
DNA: TGTGCCAGCAGCTCAACGACCGAGTCTGGAAACACCATATATTTT

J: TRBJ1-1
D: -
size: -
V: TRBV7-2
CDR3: CASSLVRGGEAFF
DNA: TGTGCCAGCAGCTTAGTCAGAGGGGGTGAAGCTTTCTTT

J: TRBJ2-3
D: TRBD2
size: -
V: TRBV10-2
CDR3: CASSDLGFKREGTDTQYF
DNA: TGCGCCAGCAGTGACTTGGGGTTCAAGCGGGAGGGCACAGATACGCAGTATTTT

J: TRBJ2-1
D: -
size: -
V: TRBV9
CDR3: CASGPRNEQFF
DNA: TGTGCCAGCGGTCCGAGGAATGAGCAGTTCTTC

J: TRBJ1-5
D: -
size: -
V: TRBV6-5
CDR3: CATTTGSNQPQHF
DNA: TGTGCCACCACTACAGGGAGCAATCAGCCCCAGCATTTT

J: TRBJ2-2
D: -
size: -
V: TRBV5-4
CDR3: CASSPRGGRDTGELFF
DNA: TGTGCCAGCAGCCCCAGGGGAGGGCGGGACACCGGGGAGCTGTTTTTT

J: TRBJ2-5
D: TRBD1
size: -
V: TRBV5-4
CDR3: CASVGDRDEETQYF
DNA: TGTGCCAGCGTGGGGGACAGGGATGAAGAGACCCAGTACTTC

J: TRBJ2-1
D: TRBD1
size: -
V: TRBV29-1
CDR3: CSVKRTGARNEQFF
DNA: TGCAGCGTCAAAAGGACAGGGGCCCGGAATGAGCAGTTCTTC

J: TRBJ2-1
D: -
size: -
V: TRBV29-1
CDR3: CSVGEAIVGNEQFF
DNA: TGCAGCGTGGGGGAGGCCATCGTGGGCAATGAGCAGTTCTTC

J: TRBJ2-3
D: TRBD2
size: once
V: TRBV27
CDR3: CASTSRGRGWSTDTQYF
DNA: TGTGCCAGCACCTCCCGGGGGAGGGGTTGGAGCACAGATACGCAGTATTTT

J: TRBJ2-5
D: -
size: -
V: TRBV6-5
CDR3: CASSYFSQETQYF
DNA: TGTGCCAGCAGTTACTTCAGCCAAGAGACCCAGTACTTC

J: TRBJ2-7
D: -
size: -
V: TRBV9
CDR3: CASSRGQNSYEQYF
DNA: TGTGCCAGCAGCCGAGGGCAGAACTCCTACGAGCAGTACTTC

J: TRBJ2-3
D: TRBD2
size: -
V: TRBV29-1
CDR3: CSVVLAGGGDTQYF
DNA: TGCAGCGTTGTTTTAGCGGGAGGGGGGGATACGCAGTATTTT

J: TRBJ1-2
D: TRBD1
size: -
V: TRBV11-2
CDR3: CASSRTNRGSNSYGYTF
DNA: TGTGCCAGCAGCAGGACCAACAGGGGTTCCAATAGCTATGGCTACACCTTC

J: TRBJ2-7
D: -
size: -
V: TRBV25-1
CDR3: CASAEVYEQYF
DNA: TGTGCCAGCGCCGAGGTTTACGAGCAGTACTTC

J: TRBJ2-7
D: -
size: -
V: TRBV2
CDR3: CASSGSQGTYEQYF
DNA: TGTGCCAGCAGTGGAAGTCAGGGGACCTACGAGCAGTACTTC

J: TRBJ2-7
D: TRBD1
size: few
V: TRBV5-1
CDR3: CASSLGQGDYEQYF
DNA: TGCGCCAGCAGCTTGGGACAGGGAGACTACGAGCAGTACTTC

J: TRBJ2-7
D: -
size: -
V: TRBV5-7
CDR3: CASRARRKEATYEQYF
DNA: TGTGCCAGCAGAGCTAGGAGAAAGGAAGCCACCTACGAGCAGTACTTC

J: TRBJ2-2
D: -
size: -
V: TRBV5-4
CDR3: CASSHPDRNTGELFF
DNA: TGTGCCAGCAGCCATCCTGACAGGAACACCGGGGAGCTGTTTTTT

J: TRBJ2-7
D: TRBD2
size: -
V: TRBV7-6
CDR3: CASSSGLAGGYYEQYF
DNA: TGTGCCAGCAGCTCGGGACTAGCGGGAGGGTACTACGAGCAGTACTTC

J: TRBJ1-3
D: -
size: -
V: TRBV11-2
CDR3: CASSRVRSYSGNTIYF
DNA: TGTGCCAGCAGCCGAGTGCGGTCCTACTCTGGAAACACCATATATTTT

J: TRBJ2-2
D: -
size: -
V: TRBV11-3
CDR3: CASSFHTGTVNTGELFF
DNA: TGTGCCAGCAGCTTTCACACCGGGACTGTGAACACCGGGGAGCTGTTTTTT

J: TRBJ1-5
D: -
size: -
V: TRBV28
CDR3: CASSLIDGGNGNQPQHF
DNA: TGTGCCAGCAGTTTAATTGATGGGGGGAATGGCAATCAGCCCCAGCATTTT

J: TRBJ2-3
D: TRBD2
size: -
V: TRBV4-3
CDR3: CASSQGLAGEGTDTQYF
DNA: TGCGCCAGCAGCCAAGGACTAGCGGGAGAGGGCACAGATACGCAGTATTTT

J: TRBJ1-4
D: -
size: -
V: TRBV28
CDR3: CASSFAGAEKLFF
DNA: TGTGCCAGCAGTTTTGCGGGGGCTGAAAAACTGTTTTTT

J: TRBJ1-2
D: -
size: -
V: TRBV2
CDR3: CASRQTTSHGYTF
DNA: TGTGCCAGCAGACAAACCACCAGTCATGGCTACACCTTC

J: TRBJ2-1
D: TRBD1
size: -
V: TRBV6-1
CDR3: CASSDVRGGEAEQFF
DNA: TGTGCCAGCAGTGATGTTCGAGGGGGCGAGGCTGAGCAGTTCTTC

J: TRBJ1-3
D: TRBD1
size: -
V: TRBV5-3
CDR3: CARRYGQGAHNSGNTIYF
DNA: TGTGCCAGAAGATACGGACAGGGGGCGCACAACTCTGGAAACACCATATATTTT

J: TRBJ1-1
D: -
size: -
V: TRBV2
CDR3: CASSEGGGRNTEAFF
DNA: TGTGCCAGCAGTGAAGGCGGTGGGAGAAACACTGAAGCTTTCTTT

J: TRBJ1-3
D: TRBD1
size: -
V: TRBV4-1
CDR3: CASSLWDSGNTIYF
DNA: TGCGCCAGCAGCCTATGGGACAGCGGAAACACCATATATTTT

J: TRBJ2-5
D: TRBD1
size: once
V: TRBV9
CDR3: CASSRQGSETQYF
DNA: TGTGCCAGCAGCAGACAGGGAAGTGAGACCCAGTACTTC

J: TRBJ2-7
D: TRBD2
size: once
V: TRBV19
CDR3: CASRGLAGVEQYF
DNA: TGTGCCAGTAGGGGACTAGCGGGAGTCGAGCAGTACTTC

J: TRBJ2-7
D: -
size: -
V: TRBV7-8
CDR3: CASSAPRSDHEQYF
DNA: TGTGCCAGCAGCGCCCCAAGATCGGATCACGAGCAGTACTTC

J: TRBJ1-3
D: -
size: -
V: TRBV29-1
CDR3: CSVRESSGNTIYF
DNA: TGCAGCGTCCGCGAAAGCTCTGGAAACACCATATATTTT

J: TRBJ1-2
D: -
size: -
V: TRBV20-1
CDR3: CSARMSYGYTF
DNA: TGCAGTGCTAGAATGTCCTATGGCTACACCTTC

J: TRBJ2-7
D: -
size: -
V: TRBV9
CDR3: CASSVGSLSYEQYF
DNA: TGTGCCAGCAGCGTAGGGTCACTCTCCTACGAGCAGTACTTC

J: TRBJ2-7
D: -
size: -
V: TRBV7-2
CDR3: CASSLYRGAEQYF
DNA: TGTGCCAGCAGCTTATACCGGGGTGCCGAGCAGTACTTC

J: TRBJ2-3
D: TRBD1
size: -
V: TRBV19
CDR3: CASGQGTPDTQYF
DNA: TGTGCCAGTGGACAGGGGACCCCAGATACGCAGTATTTT

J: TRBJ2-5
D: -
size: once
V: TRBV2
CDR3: CASRAPGRPPETQYF
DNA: TGTGCCAGCAGGGCACCAGGCAGGCCTCCGGAGACCCAGTACTTC

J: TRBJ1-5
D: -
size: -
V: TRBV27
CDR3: CASSSTINQPQHF
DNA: TGTGCCAGCAGTTCCACGATCAATCAGCCCCAGCATTTT

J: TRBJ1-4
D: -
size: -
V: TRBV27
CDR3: CASGPLTEKLFF
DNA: TGTGCCAGCGGCCCCCTTACTGAAAAACTGTTTTTT

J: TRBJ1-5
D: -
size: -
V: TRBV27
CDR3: CASSQGVAISPQHF
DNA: TGTGCCAGCAGCCAGGGTGTGGCGATCAGCCCCCAGCATTTT

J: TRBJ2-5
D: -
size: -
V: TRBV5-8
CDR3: CASSLGRDSLGETQYF
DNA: TGTGCCAGCAGCTTGGGTCGAGACAGTCTAGGGGAGACCCAGTACTTC

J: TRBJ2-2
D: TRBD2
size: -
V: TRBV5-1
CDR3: CASSSLAGTSTGELFF
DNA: TGCGCCAGCAGCTCATTAGCGGGAACGTCAACCGGGGAGCTGTTTTTT

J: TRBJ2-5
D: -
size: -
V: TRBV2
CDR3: CASTLEGGDQETQYF
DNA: TGTGCCAGCACCTTAGAAGGGGGGGACCAAGAGACCCAGTACTTC

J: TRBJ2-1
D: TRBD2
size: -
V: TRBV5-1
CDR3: CASSFLAGGFNEQFF
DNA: TGCGCCAGCAGCTTCTTAGCGGGAGGGTTCAATGAGCAGTTCTTC

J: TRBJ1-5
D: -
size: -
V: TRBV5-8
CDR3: CASSFLTGGNQPQHF
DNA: TGTGCCAGCAGCTTCCTGACGGGTGGCAATCAGCCCCAGCATTTT

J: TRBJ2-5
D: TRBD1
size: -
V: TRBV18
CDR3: CASSPSLAGGLETQYF
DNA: TGTGCCAGCTCACCATCGCTGGCAGGGGGCTTGGAGACCCAGTACTTC

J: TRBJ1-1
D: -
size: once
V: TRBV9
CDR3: CASSVATRGEAFF
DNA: TGTGCCAGCAGCGTAGCTACTAGGGGTGAAGCTTTCTTT